The clone carrying this T cell receptor beta chain was seen a handful of times. The CDR3 is 15 amino acids. V lost 2 bases to trimming and J lost 2 bases, with 13 bases between them. The V gene's germline CDR1 is DFQATT and CDR2 SNEGSKA (reference sequence). TCRdb passed the RT-PCR reads through MiXCR, listing each CDR3 protein once. Of approximately 480,000 distinct CDR3 sequences listed, approximately 11% are singletons. This entry belongs to a study of response to subunit inactivated influenza vaccine. The TCR was taken from a man in his fifties or sixties who received an inactivated influenza vaccine. This material consisted of PBMCs from blood, taken more than 35 days after vaccination. V is TRBV20-1 and J is TRBJ1-5; D gene uncertain. This CDR3 is CSARWGSDGNQPQHF. Here the CDR3 DNA reads TGCAGTGCTAGATGGGGATCAGATGGCAATCAGCCCCAGCATTTT.